What follows are 9 T cell receptor beta chains derived from one specimen sequenced in a study of blood T cell repertoires in COVID-19. Generated by immunoSEQ multiplex PCR, the TCRdb table keeps only in-frame clones and is missing some. The sample has about 250,000 clones, about four fifths seen once. The sample taken for sequencing was peripheral blood. Every receptor here comes from an elderly man with acute or convalescent COVID-19.

This chain uses TRBV30 with TRBJ2-3; TRBD2 agrees at 8 bases. CDR3 length: 14 residues. J gave up 4 bases and V 4 bases, and 7 bases lay outside the gene matches. Germline CDR1 is GTSNPN and CDR2 is SVGIG (reference sequence). The CDR3 nucleotides read TGTGCCTGGACCATGACTAGCGCATCAGATACGCAGTATTTT. Its translation: CAWTMTSASDTQYF. Full variable domain (rest looked up from reference TRBV30 and TRBJ2-3): SQTIHQWPATLVQPVGSPLSLECTVEGTSNPNLYWYRQAAGRGLQLLFYSVGIGQISSEVPQNLSASRPQDRQFILSSKKLLLSDSGFYLCAWTMTSASDTQYFGPGTRLTVL.

This rearrangement joins TRBV7-9 to TRBJ1-4; D is perhaps TRBD1 (5 bases). This CDR3 has 15 residues. CDR1 is SEHNR and CDR2 is FQNEAQ in the germline V gene (reference sequence). Trimming cost V 3 bases and J 0 bases, with 8 bases left between them. The CDR3 DNA reads as TGTGCCAGCAGCTTCGGGGGACCAACTAATGAAAAACTGTTTTTT. It encodes CASSFGGPTNEKLFF.

This rearrangement joins TRBV7-3 to TRBJ2-3; D may be TRBD2 (6 bases). The CDR3 contains 15 residues. Trimming removed 5 bases from V and 2 bases from J, with 14 bases in between. Germline V gene lookup returns CDR1 SGHTA and CDR2 FQGTGA. The CDR3 is CASSREAGPTDTQYF. CDR3 DNA sequence: TGTGCCAGCAGCCGCGAGGCGGGACCCACAGATACGCAGTATTTT.

J is TRBJ2-7 and V is TRBV15; 7 bases agree with TRBD2. The CDR3 runs 14 residues. The germline gives CDR1 LNHNV, CDR2 YYDKDF (reference sequence). V gave up 4 bases and J gave up 4 bases; unmatched junction bases: 7. The CDR3 region is CATSMGRGFYEQYF. CDR3 nucleotide sequence: TGTGCCACCAGCATGGGGCGGGGGTTTTACGAGCAGTACTTC.

J is TRBJ2-7 and V is TRBV5-5, with D unresolved. There are 15 residues in the CDR3. Germline V gene lookup returns CDR1 SGHKS and CDR2 YYEKEE (reference sequence). The ends were cut back, 0 bases at V and 5 bases at J, with 15 bases in the middle. CDR3 in amino acids: CASSLASGSGDEQYF. The CDR3 DNA reads TGTGCCAGCAGCTTGGCCTCCGGGTCCGGAGACGAGCAGTACTTC.

The chain links TRBV5-1 to TRBJ2-2, with D possibly TRBD1 on 6 matching bases. The germline CDR1 and CDR2 sequences are SGHRS and YFSETQ. CDR3 length: 14 residues. V lost 2 bases, J lost 7 bases, and 12 bases lay in between. Here the CDR3 reads CASSFGGQGGELFF. The CDR3 DNA follows: TGCGCCAGCAGCTTTGGGGGCCAAGGCGGGGAGCTGTTTTTT.

The V and J genes are TRBV4-1 and TRBJ1-4; D is possibly TRBD1 (5 bases). CDR3 size: 14 residues. Germline CDR1 MGHRA, CDR2 YSYEKL. Trimming removed 4 bases from V and 3 bases from J, with 9 bases in between. The CDR3 DNA follows: TGCGCCAGCAGCCGGGGGGGTTCTAATGAAAAACTGTTTTTT. It translates to CASSRGGSNEKLFF.

This CDR3 is CASSLGGLLAKNIQYF. The CDR3 nucleotides read TGTGCCAGCAGCTTGGGAGGACTTCTAGCCAAAAACATTCAGTACTTC. The chain carries TRBV5-6 and TRBJ2-4; D is perhaps TRBD2 (5 bases). The CDR3 runs to 16 residues. Germline V gene sequence: CDR1 SGHDT, CDR2 YYEEEE. The V gene lost 0 bases and the J gene lost 0 bases, with 10 bases spanning the gap. Looking up the rest from reference TRBV5-6 and TRBJ2-4 gives the full variable domain: DAGVTQSPTHLIKTRGQQVTLRCSPKSGHDTVSWYQQALGQGPQFIFQYYEEEERQRGNFPDRFSGHQFPNYSSELNVNALLLGDSALYLCASSLGGLLAKNIQYFGAGTRLSVL.

The chain employs TRBV18 and TRBJ1-2, with 10 bases fitting TRBD1. Germline CDR1 reads KGHSH; CDR2 reads LQKENI. V was pared by 3 bases and J by 4 bases, with 5 bases of the junction left unmatched. The CDR3 consists of 15 residues. Here the CDR3 reads CASSPDRGRVYGYTF. The CDR3 bases are TGTGCCAGCTCACCCGACAGGGGGCGCGTCTATGGCTACACCTTC.